This T cell receptor (beta chain) was sequenced for a study of T-cell reconstitution after alpha-beta-depleted transplantation in children. Trimming took 7 bases from V and 4 from J, leaving 11 bases between them. Germline values: CDR1 MNHNS, CDR2 SASEGT. CDR3 length: 13 residues. This clonotype was counted at least ten times. A library of TCRbeta sequences, prepared with unique molecular identifiers, was generated. Using its own MiXCR run on the PCR reads, TCRdb lists one record per CDR3 protein. This table holds 97,000 or so distinct CDR3 sequences, approximately 8% found once. The sample in question was PBMCs, obtained before TCRalphabeta/CD19-depleted stem cell transplant. The J gene is TRBJ1-5, the V gene TRBV6-1; D is unresolved. The TCR comes from a boy aged 2 to 9 with acute lymphoblastic leukemia, due to receive a stem cell transplant. The CDR3 nucleotides are TGTGCCAGCACCCTGGACGGGAATCAGCCCCAGCATTTT. Encoded protein: CASTLDGNQPQHF.